Given below is one T cell receptor (beta chain) in context. The data were taken from a study of spatial heterogeneity in lung cancer. Study summary: Alpha-chain sequences were consistently detected less often than beta-chain sequences. A unique TCR and UMI combination showed up more than ten times in raw reads, on average.

Trimming left V 4 bases short and J 11 bases short, with 15 bases between. The CDR3 runs 13 residues. The germline gives CDR1 SGHRS, CDR2 YFSETQ. Time point here: sample taken at primary tumor resection. Extraction of whole RNA from tumor, nontumor lung or frozen PBMC preceded unsorted sequencing. Samples were donated by 72 untreated early-stage non-small cell lung cancer patients. TCRdb fed the 5' RACE reads into MiXCR, producing one record per CDR3 protein. Of 24,000 or so distinct CDR3 sequences detected, roughly 7% appear once; the ten largest clones hold around an eighth. This specimen was PBMCs, taken at surgery. This TCR derives from a male donor with early-stage non-small cell lung cancer. V usage is TRBV5-1 and J usage is TRBJ1-4, with unresolved D. CDR3 in amino acids: CASSPGGGSKLFF. CDR3 sequence (DNA): TGCGCCAGCAGCCCCGGTGGCGGAAGTAAACTGTTTTTT. The variable domain in full, completed from reference TRBV5-1 and TRBJ1-4, reads KAGVTQTPRYLIKTRGQQVTLSCSPISGHRSVSWYQQTPGQGLQFLFEYFSETQRNKGNFPGRFSGRQFSNSRSEMNVSTLELGDSALYLCASSPGGGSKLFFGSGTQLSVL.